This T cell receptor beta chain appears in the sequencing data of a study of cytomegalovirus exposure and HLA in healthy donors. Whole-study results and caveats: The study recorded about 150 TCR beta chains that were cytomegalovirus-associated.

This PCR relied on a set of 60 Vbeta primers and 13 Jbeta primers. Assay: immunoSEQ multiplex PCR; the TCRdb copy retains only in-frame clones and omits some. The profile shows about 100,000 clones, around 74% of them singletons. Germline V gives CDR1 SGHTA, CDR2 FQGNSA. The CDR3 sequence is 14 residues long. V lost 5 bases, J lost 1 base, and 9 bases lay in between. In regard to this clone: What it binds is unknown.

The TCR originated in a man aged 40-55 years in good health and CMV-seropositive. The gene calls are TRBV7-2 and TRBJ1-3; D might be TRBD1 (5 bases). Sequencing input: PBMCs. CDR3 in DNA: TGTGCCAGCAGCCTAGACAGTTCTGGAAACACCATATATTTT. It is translated as CASSLDSSGNTIYF.